This T cell receptor (beta chain) was documented in a study of CD8 T cells in ankylosing spondylitis. This clonotype appeared many times. The germline CDR1 and CDR2 sequences are SGHTA and FQGNSA. V dropped 0 bases and J dropped 5 bases, with 4 bases sitting between them. The CDR3 is made up of 13 amino acids. One entry per CDR3 protein results from TCRdb running MiXCR on the 5' RACE reads. This sample has 250,000 to 400,000 distinct CDR3 sequences, with around a tenth found just once. Sequencing was performed on blood, either unsorted or a sorted T cell fraction (not recorded which). The source of this sequence is a female donor with ankylosing spondylitis or in good health (not recorded which). The rearrangement uses TRBV7-2 and TRBJ2-2; D is unresolved. The CDR3 sequence is CASSLAQTGELFF. The CDR3, as DNA: TGTGCCAGCAGCTTAGCTCAGACCGGGGAGCTGTTTTTT.